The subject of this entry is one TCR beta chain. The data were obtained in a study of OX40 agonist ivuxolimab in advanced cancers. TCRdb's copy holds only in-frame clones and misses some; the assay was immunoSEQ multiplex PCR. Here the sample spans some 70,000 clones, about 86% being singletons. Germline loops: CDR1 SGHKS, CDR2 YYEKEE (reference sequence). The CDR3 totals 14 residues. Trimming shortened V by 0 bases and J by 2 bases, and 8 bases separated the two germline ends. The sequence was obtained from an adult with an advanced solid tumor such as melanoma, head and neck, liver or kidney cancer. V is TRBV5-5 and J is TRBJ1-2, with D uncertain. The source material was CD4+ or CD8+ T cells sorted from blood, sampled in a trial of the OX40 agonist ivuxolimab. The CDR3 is CASSLGRVNYGYTF. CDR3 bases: TGTGCCAGCAGCTTGGGGAGGGTGAACTATGGCTACACCTTC.